This TCR beta chain was captured in a study of blood T cell repertoires in COVID-19. Study overall: Samples representing acute and convalescent COVID-19 were sourced from the United States, Italy and Spain.

In the authors' methods: Nucleated cell counts were estimated from reference gene primer amplification. This table comes from immunoSEQ multiplex PCR, and its TCRdb copy is limited to in-frame clones, with some not included. V, J and clone size derive from that table, while D and trimming were established from the DNA sequence. The data hold some 150,000 clones, with approximately 80% observed a single time. This CDR3 region has 13 residues. Germline V gene lookup returns CDR1 MDHEN and CDR2 SYDVKM. The germline V and J ends were trimmed by 3 bases and 5 bases, with 10 bases remaining between them. The sequence was collected from a human donor in a cohort sampled during active COVID-19. This rearrangement joins TRBV28 to TRBJ1-2, with D perhaps matching TRBD1 (6 bases). The sample was peripheral blood. CDR3 sequence reads: CASSLNRVYGYTF. CDR3 nucleotide sequence: TGTGCCAGCAGTTTGAACAGGGTATATGGCTACACCTTC.